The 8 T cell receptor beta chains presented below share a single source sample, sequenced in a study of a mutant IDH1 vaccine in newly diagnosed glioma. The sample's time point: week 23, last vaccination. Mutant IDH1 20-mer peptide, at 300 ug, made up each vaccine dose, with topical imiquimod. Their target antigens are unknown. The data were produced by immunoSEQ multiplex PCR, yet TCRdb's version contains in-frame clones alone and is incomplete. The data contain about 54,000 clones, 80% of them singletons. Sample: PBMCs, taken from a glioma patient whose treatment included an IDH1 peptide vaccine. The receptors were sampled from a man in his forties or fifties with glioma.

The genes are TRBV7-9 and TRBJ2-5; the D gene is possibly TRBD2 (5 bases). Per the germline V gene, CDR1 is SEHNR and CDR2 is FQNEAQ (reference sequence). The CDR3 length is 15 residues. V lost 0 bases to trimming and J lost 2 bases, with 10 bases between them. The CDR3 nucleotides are TGTGCCAGCAGCTTAGCGGTAGGCGGGCAAGAGACCCAGTACTTC. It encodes CASSLAVGGQETQYF.

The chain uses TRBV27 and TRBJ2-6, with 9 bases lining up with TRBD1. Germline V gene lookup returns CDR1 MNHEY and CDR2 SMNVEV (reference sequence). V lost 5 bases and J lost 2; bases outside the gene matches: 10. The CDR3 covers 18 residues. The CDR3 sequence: CASSPQGQGEAGANVLTF. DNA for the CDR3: TGTGCCAGCAGTCCCCAGGGACAGGGAGAGGCTGGGGCCAACGTCCTGACTTTC.

For the CDR3, the DNA is TGTGCCTGGAGTTTCTCACAGGGGGGGGGCTACACCTTC. As protein: CAWSFSQGGGYTF. The chain uses TRBV30 and TRBJ1-2; 8 nucleotides agree with TRBD1. This CDR3 spans 13 amino acids. The V and J ends lost 2 bases and 8 bases, in that order; junction bases with no gene match: 7. The germline V gene encodes CDR1 GTSNPN and CDR2 SVGIG (reference sequence).

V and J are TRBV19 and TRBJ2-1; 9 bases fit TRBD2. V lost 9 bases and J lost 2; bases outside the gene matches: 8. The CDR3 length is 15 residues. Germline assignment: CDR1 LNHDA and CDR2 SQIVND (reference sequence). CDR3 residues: CASLVSGGTYNEQFF. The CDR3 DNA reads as TGTGCCAGCCTAGTTAGCGGGGGAACCTACAATGAGCAGTTCTTC.

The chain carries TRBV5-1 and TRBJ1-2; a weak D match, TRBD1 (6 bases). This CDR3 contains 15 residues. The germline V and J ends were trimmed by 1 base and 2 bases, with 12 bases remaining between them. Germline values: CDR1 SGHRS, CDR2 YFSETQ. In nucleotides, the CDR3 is TGCGCCAGCAGCTTGATGTCCGGGGGCAACTATGGCTACACCTTC. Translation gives CASSLMSGGNYGYTF.

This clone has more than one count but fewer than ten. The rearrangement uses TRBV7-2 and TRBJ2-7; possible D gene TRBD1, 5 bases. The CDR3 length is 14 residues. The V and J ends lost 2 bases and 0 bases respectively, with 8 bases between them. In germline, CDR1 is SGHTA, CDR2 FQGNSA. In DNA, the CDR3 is TGTGCCAGCAGCTTATCAGGGTTCTCCTACGAGCAGTACTTC. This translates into CASSLSGFSYEQYF.

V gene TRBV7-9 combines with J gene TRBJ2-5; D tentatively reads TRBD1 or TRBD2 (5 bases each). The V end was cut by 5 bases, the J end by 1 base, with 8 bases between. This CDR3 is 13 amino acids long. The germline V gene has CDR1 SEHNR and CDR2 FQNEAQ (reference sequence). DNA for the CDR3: TGTGCCAGCAGCCCCGGGGCCCAAGAGACCCAGTACTTC. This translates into CASSPGAQETQYF.

CDR3 coding DNA: TGCGCCAGCAGCTTGGAAGGGGCGGACAGGGGCCTTTACAATGAGCAGTTCTTC. Translated: CASSLEGADRGLYNEQFF. The chain recombines TRBV5-1 with TRBJ2-1; 9 bases line up with TRBD1. The germline V gene has CDR1 SGHRS and CDR2 YFSETQ. With 0 bases clipped from V and 4 bases from J, the junction kept 11 bases outside the gene matches. The CDR3 is made up of 18 amino acids.